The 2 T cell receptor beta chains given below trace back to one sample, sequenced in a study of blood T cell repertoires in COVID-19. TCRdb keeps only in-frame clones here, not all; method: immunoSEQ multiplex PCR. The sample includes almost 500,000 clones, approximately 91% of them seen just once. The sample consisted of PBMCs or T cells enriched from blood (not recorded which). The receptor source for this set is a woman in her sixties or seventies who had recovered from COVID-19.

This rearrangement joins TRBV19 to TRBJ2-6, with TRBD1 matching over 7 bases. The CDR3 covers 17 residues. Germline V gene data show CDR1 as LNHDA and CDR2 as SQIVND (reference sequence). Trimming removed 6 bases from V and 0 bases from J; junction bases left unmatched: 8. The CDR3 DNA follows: TGTGCCAGTAGCTACGGGGCAGGGGGCTCTGGGGCCAACGTCCTGACTTTC. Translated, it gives CASSYGAGGSGANVLTF.

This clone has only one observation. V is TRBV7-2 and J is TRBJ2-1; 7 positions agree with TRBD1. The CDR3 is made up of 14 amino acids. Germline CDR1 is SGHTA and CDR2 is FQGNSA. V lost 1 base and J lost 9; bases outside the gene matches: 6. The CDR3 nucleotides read TGTGCCAGCAGCTTAGAGGGGGCTAAAGGTGAGCAGTTCTTC. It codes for CASSLEGAKGEQFF.